Detailed here is one T cell receptor (beta chain). Antigen: not known. The data originate from a study of chemoradiotherapy in HPV16-positive cancers. Study background: A couple of HPV16-positive patients' cells yielded candidate HPV-specific clones and common motifs.

The CDR3 consists of 16 residues. Trimming left V 4 bases short and J 2 bases short, with 16 bases between. Germline assignment: CDR1 SGHAT and CDR2 FQDESV (reference sequence). Some clones are missing from TCRdb's copy, which holds only in-frame ones; the method was immunoSEQ multiplex PCR. The sample holds approximately 5,400 clones, roughly 85% seen once. Over chemoradiotherapy, repertoires were sampled more than once. Study-level points and caveats: HPV-specific T cells were functionally defined from only a couple of HPV16-positive patients.

This chain joins TRBV11-1 and TRBJ2-3, with a tentative D call TRBD2 (7 bases). This TCR was recovered from a human donor with HPV-associated anogenital cancer. The specimen was tumor tissue, collected from a patient who underwent chemoradiotherapy. Here the CDR3 reads CASSSAAGAHTDTQYF. The CDR3 bases are TGTGCCAGCAGCTCCGCTGCGGGGGCCCACACAGATACGCAGTATTTT.